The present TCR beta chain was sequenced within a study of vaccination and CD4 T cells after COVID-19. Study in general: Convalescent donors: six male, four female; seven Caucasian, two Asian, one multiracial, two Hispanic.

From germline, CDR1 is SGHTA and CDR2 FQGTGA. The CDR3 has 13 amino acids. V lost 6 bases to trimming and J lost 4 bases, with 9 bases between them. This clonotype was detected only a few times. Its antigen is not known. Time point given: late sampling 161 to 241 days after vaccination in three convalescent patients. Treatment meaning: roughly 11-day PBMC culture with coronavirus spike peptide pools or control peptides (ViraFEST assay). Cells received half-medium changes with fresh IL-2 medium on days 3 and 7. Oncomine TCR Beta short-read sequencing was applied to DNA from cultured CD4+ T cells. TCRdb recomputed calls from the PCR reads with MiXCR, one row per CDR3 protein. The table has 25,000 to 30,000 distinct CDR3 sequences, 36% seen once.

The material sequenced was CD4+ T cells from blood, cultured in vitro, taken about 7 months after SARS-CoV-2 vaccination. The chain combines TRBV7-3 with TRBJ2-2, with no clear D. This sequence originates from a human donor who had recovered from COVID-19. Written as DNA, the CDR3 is TGTGCCAGCAGGCTGACTGCCACCGGGGAGCTGTTTTTT. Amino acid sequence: CASRLTATGELFF.